These 5 T cell receptor beta chains came from one sample sequenced in a study of blood T cell repertoires in COVID-19. Libraries were prepared by immunoSEQ multiplex PCR; TCRdb keeps only in-frame clonotypes and omits some of them. Of 150,000 or so clones in the sample, roughly 85% are singletons; the top ten hold about 3.5%. The specimen was peripheral blood. The receptors derive from a human donor with acute or convalescent COVID-19. The donor label of this sample is uncertain.

The rearrangement joins TRBV24-1 to TRBJ1-2, with D tentatively TRBD1 (6 bases). The CDR3 length is 13 residues. Trimming removed 4 bases at V and 5 bases at J, with 10 bases between. Germline CDR1 KGHDR, CDR2 SFDVKD. CDR3 amino acids: CATSDGGRYGYTF. CDR3 nucleotides: TGTGCCACCAGTGACGGGGGGCGATATGGCTACACCTTC.

The rearrangement joins TRBV30 to TRBJ2-7; tentative D call: TRBD1 (6 bases). The CDR3 runs 14 residues. Germline CDR1 is GTSNPN and CDR2 is SVGIG (reference sequence). Trimming took off 2 bases at V and 1 base at J, with 12 bases between the two ends. CDR3 sequence reads: CAWSWDNLSYEQYF. In nucleotides, the CDR3 is TGTGCCTGGAGTTGGGACAACTTATCCTACGAGCAGTACTTC.

The gene calls are TRBV18 and TRBJ2-7, with D hard to call. V lost 4 bases and J 8 bases, leaving 15 bases between the germline ends. CDR1 KGHSH and CDR2 LQKENI come from the germline V gene. The CDR3 sequence is 13 residues long. The DNA of the CDR3 is TGTGCCAGCTCACTCTCTTTTGTGGGCCAGCAGTACTTC. As protein: CASSLSFVGQQYF.

This chain uses TRBV2 with TRBJ2-2, with 9 nucleotides matching TRBD1. Germline CDR1 is SNHLY and CDR2 is FYNNEI. J lost 4 bases, V lost 7 bases, and 4 bases had no gene match. The CDR3 has 14 residues. CDR3 sequence (DNA): TGTGCCAGCACTTGGACAGGGGTCACCGGGGAGCTGTTTTTT. This codes for CASTWTGVTGELFF.

CDR3 sequence (DNA): TGCGCCAGCAGCTTGTCCGACCGGGATGGCTACACCTTC. Protein sequence: CASSLSDRDGYTF. The gene calls are TRBV5-1 and TRBJ1-2; D is undetermined. V lost 1 base and J 6 bases, leaving 10 bases between the germline ends. The CDR3 has 13 amino acids. Per germline, CDR1 SGHRS and CDR2 YFSETQ.